The sequence of this TCR beta chain was determined in a study of shared clonotypes between healthy human individuals. Across the study: A couple of women and a few men aged 18 to 49 served as donors. Donors had three CD4 naive, three CD4 memory, two CD8 naive and one CD8 memory plate apiece.

V lost 3 bases and J lost 4, with 12 bases in between. The CDR3 has 14 amino acids. Looked up from germline, CDR1 is SEHNR and CDR2 is FQNEAQ (reference sequence). The table came from immunoSEQ multiplex PCR; TCRdb's copy has only in-frame clones and leaves some out. The table lists some 580,000 clones, almost 97% of them singletons. Input material: naive CD4+ T cells sorted from blood. As to subset: CD45RA+ positively selected. The receptor's source is a woman in her twenties or thirties in good health. This sequence joins TRBV7-9 and TRBJ1-1, with D possibly matching TRBD1 (6 bases). This CDR3 reads CASSLKLDSTEAFF. The DNA for the CDR3 is TGTGCCAGCAGCTTGAAGCTGGACAGCACTGAAGCTTTCTTT. Filled out from reference TRBV7-9 and TRBJ1-1, the complete variable domain reads DTGVSQNPRHKITKRGQNVTFRCDPISEHNRLYWYRQTLGQGPEFLTYFQNEAQLEKSRLLSDRFSAERPKGSFSTLEIQRTEQGDSAMYLCASSLKLDSTEAFFGQGTRLTVV.